The 17 T cell receptor beta chains reported below all come from one sample, sequenced in a study of T-cell memory formation after mild COVID-19. TCRdb recomputed calls from the 5' RACE reads with MiXCR, one row per CDR3 protein. This sample has fewer than 700,000 distinct CDR3 sequences, with 20% to 25% found just once. Material for sequencing was PBMCs or a T cell subset sorted from them (not recorded which). The origin of the receptors is an adult woman who had mild COVID-19 (a few samples of this study predate the infection). Cell type and time point are not known.

This clonotype was counted between two and nine times. CDR3 in DNA: TGTGCCAGCAGCTTTACAGGGGGATTGAACACCGGGGAGCTGTTTTTT. This gives the protein CASSFTGGLNTGELFF. The rearrangement joins TRBV5-6 to TRBJ2-2, with 8 positions matching TRBD1. The trim removed 2 bases at V and 1 base at J, leaving 4 bases unmatched. Germline assignment: CDR1 SGHDT and CDR2 YYEEEE. The CDR3 is 16 residues long.

This clonotype was counted a few times. The rearrangement joins TRBV2 to TRBJ2-7; 11 nucleotides line up with TRBD1. Germline values: CDR1 SNHLY, CDR2 FYNNEI. Trimming at V came to 9 bases and at J to 7 bases, leaving 8 bases not matched to a gene. CDR3 length: 13 residues. The CDR3 loop reads CASKGQGDEEQYF. Here the CDR3 DNA reads TGTGCCAGTAAGGGACAGGGGGACGAAGAGCAGTACTTC.

The chain has TRBV7-9 and TRBJ1-6, with D unclear. CDR3 length: 19 amino acids. The V gene's germline CDR1 is SEHNR and CDR2 FQNEAQ (reference sequence). V lost 2 bases and J lost 5, with 22 bases in between. The DNA of the CDR3 is TGTGCCAGCAGCTTATGGGCGATTGGCAGGCGGAAGGATAATTCACCCCTCCACTTT. It yields the protein CASSLWAIGRRKDNSPLHF.

This clonotype has more than one count but fewer than ten. The V call is TRBV20-1, the J call TRBJ1-2; D unresolved. Germline values: CDR1 DFQATT, CDR2 SNEGSKA (reference sequence). The CDR3 is made up of 15 amino acids. Trimming left V 2 bases short and J 0 bases short, with 13 bases between. The CDR3: CSARSLQRPNYGYTF. The CDR3 nucleotides read TGCAGTGCTAGATCCCTTCAGCGGCCTAACTATGGCTACACCTTC.

This clonotype occurred a few times. V and J are TRBV9 and TRBJ2-7, with TRBD2 matching 12 bases. V lost 3 bases and J lost 4; bases outside the gene matches: 5. CDR3 length: 15 residues. From germline, CDR1 is SGDLS and CDR2 YYNGEE. CDR3 in amino acids: CASSAGLAGMYEQYF. CDR3 coding DNA: TGTGCCAGCAGCGCAGGACTAGCGGGGATGTACGAGCAGTACTTC.

V gene TRBV18 combines with J gene TRBJ1-2; TRBD1 matches at 8 bases. Germline CDR1 and CDR2: KGHSH and LQKENI. The CDR3 totals 15 residues. Unmatched junction bases numbered 10, after V lost 2 bases and J lost 8 bases. CDR3 DNA: TGTGCCAGCTCACCAGCTCCGGGACAGGCCCCCGGCTACACCTTC. It yields the protein CASSPAPGQAPGYTF. Full variable domain (rest looked up from reference TRBV18 and TRBJ1-2): NAGVMQNPRHLVRRRGQEARLRCSPMKGHSHVYWYRQLPEEGLKFMVYLQKENIIDESGMPKERFSAEFPKEGPSILRIQQVVRGDSAAYFCASSPAPGQAPGYTFGSGTRLTVV.

The chain couples TRBV5-1 to TRBJ2-3; 7 bases map to TRBD2. From germline, CDR1 is SGHRS and CDR2 YFSETQ. Germline trimming cut 5 bases from V and 0 bases from J; bases unmatched to any gene: 9. The CDR3 is 16 residues long. The CDR3, as DNA: TGCGCCAGCAGGCCCGGGACTACCACTAGCACAGATACGCAGTATTTT. Encoded protein: CASRPGTTTSTDTQYF.

As for this clonotype: Germline is not matched at one junction end, which may reflect a read error. J is TRBJ1-2 and V is TRBV5-6; possibly TRBD1 for D (5 bases). CDR1 and CDR2 (germline): SGHDT, YYEEEE. The CDR3 consists of 11 residues. CDR3 nucleotides: TGTGCCAGCAGTTACCTCGGGACCAACTACTTC. It encodes CASSYLGTNYF.

A few counts support this clonotype. The chain combines TRBV28 with TRBJ2-3; 15 bases align to TRBD2. The CDR3 runs 17 residues. The J segment lost 10 bases and the V segment lost 5 bases, leaving 13 bases of the junction unmatched. Germline assignment: CDR1 MDHEN and CDR2 SYDVKM. CDR3 nucleotides: TGTGCCAGCAGTCCCCGGACTAGCGGGGGGGCAAGCGGATCGCAGTATTTT. It specifies CASSPRTSGGASGSQYF.

This chain connects TRBV15 to TRBJ2-1, with 9 bases lining up with TRBD2. The J segment lost 14 bases and the V segment lost 0 bases, leaving 5 bases of the junction unmatched. Germline V CDR1 and CDR2: LNHNV, YYDKDF (reference sequence). The CDR3 loop spans 13 amino acids. In DNA, the CDR3 is TGTGCCACCAGCAGAGATGTAGCGGGAGTCGAGTTCTTC. Translating it yields CATSRDVAGVEFF.

This chain connects TRBV29-1 to TRBJ1-2; 7 bases map to TRBD1. Unmatched junction bases numbered 12, after V lost 7 bases and J lost 4 bases. Germline V gene data show CDR1 as SQVTM and CDR2 as ANQGSEA. The CDR3 is 14 residues long. The CDR3 coding sequence is TGCAGCGGGGTCCGGGACAGTCTATCCTATGGCTACACCTTC. It yields the protein CSGVRDSLSYGYTF. Full variable domain (outside the CDR3, taken from reference TRBV29-1 and TRBJ1-2): SAVISQKPSRDICQRGTSLTIQCQVDSQVTMMFWYRQQPGQSLTLIATANQGSEATYESGFVIDKFPISRPNLTFSTLTVSNMSPEDSSIYLCSGVRDSLSYGYTFGSGTRLTVV.

The V call is TRBV20-1, the J call TRBJ1-1; 7 bases match TRBD1. Germline loops: CDR1 DFQATT, CDR2 SNEGSKA (reference sequence). V lost 2 bases to trimming and J lost 5 bases; unmatched junction nucleotides: 11. The CDR3 is 15 residues long. The CDR3 DNA follows: TGCAGTGCTAGAAGGTGGAGGGGGCAGCGGACTGAAGCTTTCTTT. Residues: CSARRWRGQRTEAFF.

The chain is built from TRBV7-2 and TRBJ2-3; D is undetermined. The V gene's germline CDR1 is SGHTA and CDR2 FQGNSA. The CDR3 has 13 amino acids. V was clipped by 1 base and J by 6 bases, with 8 bases between them. CDR3 loop: CASSLVAWDTQYF. The CDR3, as DNA: TGTGCCAGCAGCTTAGTAGCTTGGGATACGCAGTATTTT.

The chain has TRBV20-1 and TRBJ1-5, with 9 bases that match TRBD1. CDR3 length equals 15 residues. V was clipped by 6 bases and J by 5 bases; unmatched bases: 11. Germline CDR1 reads DFQATT; CDR2 reads SNEGSKA (reference sequence). CDR3 sequence: CSALTGQGYYQPQHF. In DNA form, the CDR3 reads TGCAGTGCCCTCACCGGACAGGGGTATTATCAGCCCCAGCATTTT.

The chain uses TRBV7-9 and TRBJ2-1; D is unclear. This CDR3 has 12 residues. V was shortened by 5 bases and J by 12 bases, with 14 bases between the two germline ends. Germline V gives CDR1 SEHNR, CDR2 FQNEAQ (reference sequence). Written as DNA, the CDR3 is TGTGCCAGCAGCCCCCTGCAGTGGGGGCAGTTCTTC. Translating gives CASSPLQWGQFF.

This clonotype was observed many times. The chain employs TRBV5-1 and TRBJ1-1; D call uncertain. Germline lookup yields CDR1 SGHRS and CDR2 YFSETQ. V dropped 0 bases and J dropped 1 base, with 7 bases sitting between them. The CDR3 length is 14 residues. The CDR3 reads CASSLGVENTEAFF. The CDR3 DNA reads TGCGCCAGCAGCTTGGGTGTTGAGAACACTGAAGCTTTCTTT.

This clonotype was counted ten times or more. The genes are TRBV20-1 and TRBJ2-1, with 11 bases fitting TRBD2. Germline V gene lookup returns CDR1 DFQATT and CDR2 SNEGSKA (reference sequence). J was trimmed by 6 bases and V by 6 bases; bases with no gene match: 7. This CDR3 spans 14 amino acids. The CDR3 nucleotides are TGCAGTGCCACTAGCGGGAGACGTCCCAATGAGCAGTTCTTC. This gives the protein CSATSGRRPNEQFF.